The T cell receptor (beta chain) under discussion was sequenced for a study of blood T cell dynamics during melanoma immunotherapy. Time point defined: pre-treatment baseline. Patients had no prior systemic cancer treatment, immunosuppressants or other active cancers. Sequenced by immunoSEQ multiplex PCR; TCRdb stores in-frame clones only, minus some. The sample lists 3,900 or so clones, less than 98% occurring once. With respect to this clone: Its antigen is unidentified.

General observations from the study: The study could not tell melanoma-specific clones from general immune activation.

CDR3 length: 15 residues. The germline gives CDR1 SNHLY, CDR2 FYNNEI. Deletions cut 5 bases from V and 0 bases from J, with 11 bases between. The clonotype originates from a human donor with melanoma. V usage is TRBV2 and J usage is TRBJ1-5; possible D gene TRBD1, 6 bases. The sequencing used effector memory CD8+ T cells from blood, collected from a patient treated with checkpoint blockade. The CDR3 DNA is TGTGCCAGCAGTAGACAGGACGCTAGCAATCAGCCCCAGCATTTT. Its protein is CASSRQDASNQPQHF.